The 32 T cell receptor beta chains reported below all come from one sample, sequenced in a study of T cells in Graves' hyperthyroidism and ophthalmopathy. Amplified TCR beta CDR3 regions came from RNA transcripts. HTBI primers were used for first-round RT-PCR of the TCR CDR3. TCRdb called the multiplex PCR reads again in MiXCR, with one record for every CDR3 protein. The repertoire holds about 690,000 distinct CDR3 sequences, with approximately 15% as singletons. Source material: blood. The source of these receptors is a middle-aged man with Graves' hyperthyroidism.

This clonotype was picked up many times. The V gene is TRBV2, the J gene TRBJ2-1, with 7 nucleotides matching TRBD2. With V trimmed by 6 bases and J by 7 bases, 6 bases remained unmatched. Germline values: CDR1 SNHLY, CDR2 FYNNEI. The CDR3 covers 13 residues. The CDR3 reads CASRLASLNEQFF. CDR3 bases: TGTGCCAGCAGACTAGCGAGCCTTAATGAGCAGTTCTTC.

This chain connects TRBV6-2 or TRBV6-3 to TRBJ1-2; TRBD1 aligns across 7 bases. J lost 1 base, V lost 4 bases, and 12 bases had no gene match. Germline V gene sequence: CDR1 MNHEY, CDR2 SVGEGT. The CDR3 totals 17 residues. CDR3 bases: TGTGCCAGCAGTTCCCCGATCGACAGGGCGAGTAACTATGGCTACACCTTC. It yields the protein CASSSPIDRASNYGYTF.

This clonotype was recorded at least ten times. V gene TRBV14 combines with J gene TRBJ1-1; TRBD1 matches at 8 bases. Looked up from germline, CDR1 is SGHDN and CDR2 is FVKESK. V lost 5 bases, J lost 4 bases, and 12 bases stayed unmatched. The CDR3 length is 16 residues. Here the CDR3 reads CASSSYETGGATEAFF. The DNA for the CDR3 is TGTGCCAGCAGCTCATATGAAACAGGGGGAGCCACTGAAGCTTTCTTT. Combining the CDR3 with reference TRBV14 and TRBJ1-1 gives the whole variable domain EAGVTQFPSHSVIEKGQTVTLRCDPISGHDNLYWYRRVMGKEIKFLLHFVKESKQDESGMPNNRFLAERTGGTYSTLKVQPAELEDSGVYFCASSSYETGGATEAFFGQGTRLTVV.

This clonotype has only a few counts. J is TRBJ2-7 and V is TRBV27; no clear D gene. Germline-derived CDR1 and CDR2 are MNHEY and SMNVEV (reference sequence). V was cut by 4 bases and J by 7 bases, with 14 bases left in between. The CDR3 consists of 13 residues. The CDR3 bases are TGTGCCAGCAGTTCCGGACCGCGTGAAGAGCAGTACTTC. It codes for CASSSGPREEQYF.

This clonotype was observed a few times. V gene TRBV4-1 combines with J gene TRBJ2-1; no reliable D call. The CDR3 has 12 residues. Germline CDR1 MGHRA, CDR2 YSYEKL. V lost 6 bases to trimming and J lost 7 bases, with 10 bases between them. CDR3 region: CASRNLGNEQFF. The CDR3 region has the DNA TGCGCCAGCAGAAACCTAGGGAATGAGCAGTTCTTC.

At least ten counts were recorded for this clonotype. V gene TRBV6-2 or TRBV6-3 combines with J gene TRBJ2-1, with D hard to call. V was clipped by 2 bases and J by 7 bases, with 12 bases between them. The CDR3 runs to 14 residues. The germline V gene encodes CDR1 MNHEY and CDR2 SVGEGT. CDR3 sequence: CASSYPAALNEQFF. The CDR3 DNA is TGTGCCAGCAGTTACCCTGCCGCCCTAAATGAGCAGTTCTTC.

The V gene is TRBV7-2, the J gene TRBJ2-7, with 8 positions matching TRBD2. Germline V gene lookup returns CDR1 SGHTA and CDR2 FQGNSA. The CDR3 is 13 residues long. Trimming cost V 6 bases and J 7 bases; bases outside gene matches: 8. CDR3 sequence reads: CASRTSGPMEQYF. The CDR3 DNA sequence: TGTGCCAGCAGAACTAGCGGTCCTATGGAGCAGTACTTC.

The V and J genes are TRBV7-9 and TRBJ1-1; D not resolved. This CDR3 is 15 amino acids long. V was cut by 6 bases and J by 0 bases, with 14 bases left in between. The V gene's germline CDR1 is SEHNR and CDR2 FQNEAQ (reference sequence). CDR3 amino acids: CASSPSGYLNTEAFF. CDR3 nucleotides: TGTGCCAGCAGTCCGAGTGGCTATCTGAACACTGAAGCTTTCTTT.

This clonotype has ten or more counts. The chain recombines TRBV11-2 with TRBJ2-7; 14 bases map to TRBD2. The CDR3 has 17 residues. The V gene end was trimmed by 3 bases and the J gene end by 2 bases; junction bases not matched to a gene: 6. Germline-derived CDR1 and CDR2 are SGHAT and FQNNGV. CDR3 sequence: CASSLGTTSGRAYEQYF. CDR3 nucleotides: TGTGCCAGCAGCTTGGGGACGACTAGCGGGAGGGCCTACGAGCAGTACTTC.

In this sample, this clonotype turned up many times. The chain employs TRBV11-2 and TRBJ2-7; D is tentatively TRBD1 or TRBD2 (5 bases each). This CDR3 has 14 amino acids. The V gene's germline CDR1 is SGHAT and CDR2 FQNNGV. The germline V and J ends were trimmed by 0 bases and 5 bases, with 11 bases remaining between them. The CDR3 spells CASSLDAVGDEQYF. The CDR3 DNA is TGTGCCAGCAGCTTAGACGCCGTGGGGGACGAGCAGTACTTC. The whole variable domain, filled in from reference TRBV11-2 and TRBJ2-7, reads EAGVAQSPRYKIIEKRQSVAFWCNPISGHATLYWYQQILGQGPKLLIQFQNNGVVDDSQLPKDRFSAERLKGVDSTLKIQPAKLEDSAVYLCASSLDAVGDEQYFGPGTRLTVT.

Comments on this clonotype: This clone may be a read error of a much larger clone one base away. The DNA of the CDR3 is TGTGCCAGCAGTGAATTATTACTTAATTTACCCCTCCACTTT. Amino acid sequence: CASSELLLNLPLHF. The genes are TRBV25-1 and TRBJ1-6; D gene unclear. This CDR3 is built from 14 residues. In germline, CDR1 is MGHDK, CDR2 SYGVNS.

V usage is TRBV3-1 and J usage is TRBJ2-3, with a tentative D call TRBD2 (6 bases). Trimming cost V 4 bases and J 4 bases, with 15 bases left between them. The germline gives CDR1 LGHDT, CDR2 YNNKEL (reference sequence). CDR3 length: 15 residues. CDR3 amino acids: CASSLAGLEADTQYF. The CDR3 region has the DNA TGTGCCAGCAGCCTGGCGGGACTCGAAGCAGATACGCAGTATTTT.

This clonotype was observed once. This sequence joins TRBV4-1 and TRBJ2-1; 7 nucleotides agree with TRBD2. Germline values: CDR1 MGHRA, CDR2 YSYEKL. The CDR3 length is 15 residues. V lost 1 base and J lost 2; bases outside the gene matches: 2. CDR3: CASSQASGPYNEQFF. The CDR3 region has the DNA TGCGCCAGCAGCCAAGCTAGCGGCCCCTACAATGAGCAGTTCTTC.

This clonotype was counted at least ten times. The chain has TRBV28 and TRBJ2-7; D is possibly TRBD2 (6 bases). Per germline, CDR1 MDHEN and CDR2 SYDVKM. V lost 6 bases to trimming and J lost 2 bases, with 14 bases between them. The CDR3 has 14 amino acids. CDR3 nucleotide sequence: TGTGCCAGCAGGGGGCTAGGGGAGGCCTACGAGCAGTACTTC. Translated: CASRGLGEAYEQYF.

This clonotype appeared many times. The V call is TRBV28, the J call TRBJ2-1, with 13 nucleotides matching TRBD2. Germline V CDR1 and CDR2: MDHEN, SYDVKM. This CDR3 spans 19 amino acids. The V and J ends lost 5 bases and 3 bases, in that order; junction bases with no gene match: 13. CDR3 loop: CASSPYGGTSGTIYNEQFF. CDR3 DNA sequence: TGTGCCAGCAGTCCTTATGGGGGGACTAGCGGGACCATCTACAATGAGCAGTTCTTC.

This clonotype was counted between two and nine times. This chain connects TRBV20-1 to TRBJ2-1, with D unresolved. With 5 bases removed from V and 2 bases from J, the gap between germline ends came to 10 bases. This CDR3 comprises 13 residues. The germline V gene has CDR1 DFQATT and CDR2 SNEGSKA (reference sequence). CDR3 protein: CSARLSTYNEQFF. The CDR3 DNA reads TGCAGTGCTCGACTTTCCACCTACAATGAGCAGTTCTTC.

As to this clonotype: A clone one base away is much larger, so this may be a read error. The chain links TRBV7-6 to TRBJ2-7; 9 bases line up with TRBD2. Unmatched junction bases numbered 4, after V lost 1 base and J lost 3 bases. There are 15 residues in the CDR3. The V gene's germline CDR1 is SGHVS and CDR2 FNYEAQ. The CDR3 sequence is CASSLEVSGSYEQYF. The DNA for the CDR3 is TGTGCCAGCAGCTTAGAGGTTAGCGGGAGCTACGAGCAGTACTTC.

This clonotype was seen many times. In DNA, the CDR3 is TGCAGTGCCCCCGAACCCCCCTACAATGAGCAGTTCTTC. Protein product: CSAPEPPYNEQFF. This chain connects TRBV20-1 to TRBJ2-1; D remains ambiguous. The CDR3 totals 13 residues. Germline assignment: CDR1 DFQATT and CDR2 SNEGSKA (reference sequence). The V end lost 6 bases, the J end lost 2 bases, and 11 bases lay between the germline ends.

The J gene is TRBJ1-4, the V gene TRBV6-1; 8 bases map to TRBD1. V lost 6 bases and J lost 6; bases outside the gene matches: 6. CDR3 size: 14 residues. Germline CDR1 is MNHNS and CDR2 is SASEGT. The CDR3 coding sequence is TGTGCCAGCAGCAAACAGGGGGGTGATGAAAAACTGTTTTTT. Translating it yields CASSKQGGDEKLFF.

This sequence joins TRBV29-1 and TRBJ2-1; D unclear. The CDR3 is 12 residues long. V was pared by 0 bases and J by 3 bases, with 3 bases between. CDR1 and CDR2 (germline): SQVTM, ANQGSEA. CDR3 nucleotides: TGCAGCGTTGAAGAGCTCTACAATGAGCAGTTCTTC. Encoded protein: CSVEELYNEQFF.

This clonotype was observed many times. The chain is built from TRBV5-1 and TRBJ1-1; D is perhaps TRBD1 (5 bases). CDR1 is SGHRS, CDR2 YFSETQ, per germline. V shed 0 bases and J shed 0 bases, with 12 bases lying between them. The CDR3 runs 16 residues. The chain's CDR3 is CASSLAQGIVNTEAFF. For the CDR3, the DNA is TGCGCCAGCAGCTTGGCCCAGGGAATTGTGAACACTGAAGCTTTCTTT. The full variable domain, completed using reference TRBV5-1 and TRBJ1-1, is KAGVTQTPRYLIKTRGQQVTLSCSPISGHRSVSWYQQTPGQGLQFLFEYFSETQRNKGNFPGRFSGRQFSNSRSEMNVSTLELGDSALYLCASSLAQGIVNTEAFFGQGTRLTVV.

This clonotype was counted at least ten times. The chain uses TRBV28 and TRBJ2-6; D unresolved. With 6 bases removed from V and 1 base from J, the gap between germline ends came to 13 bases. Per germline, CDR1 MDHEN and CDR2 SYDVKM. The CDR3 spans 16 residues. CDR3 residues: CASSQPDGSGANVLTF. The DNA for the CDR3 is TGTGCCAGCAGCCAACCAGACGGGTCTGGGGCCAACGTCCTGACTTTC.

The chain recombines TRBV19 with TRBJ2-7; unclear D gene. V was trimmed by 4 bases and J by 3 bases, leaving 10 bases between them. Germline CDR1 LNHDA, CDR2 SQIVND (reference sequence). This CDR3 is built from 13 residues. CDR3: CASSSEVVYEQYF. The CDR3 coding sequence is TGTGCCAGTAGTAGTGAGGTGGTCTACGAGCAGTACTTC.

For the CDR3, the DNA is TGTGCCAGCAGCTTTGAGGGGGGGTTTGAGGATGAGCAGTTCTTC. Protein product: CASSFEGGFEDEQFF. The rearrangement uses TRBV7-6 and TRBJ2-1; D may be TRBD2 (7 bases). This CDR3 has 15 amino acids. Germline loops: CDR1 SGHVS, CDR2 FNYEAQ. V lost 3 bases, J lost 8 bases, and 17 bases lay in between.

This clonotype was detected only a few times. This sequence joins TRBV19 and TRBJ1-5; D is ambiguous. Between the trimmed V and J ends, which lost 3 bases and 5 bases, there was a span of 17 bases. Germline-derived CDR1 and CDR2 are LNHDA and SQIVND (reference sequence). The CDR3 is made up of 16 amino acids. Written as DNA, the CDR3 is TGTGCCAGTAGTATGGTAAGGGCGCCCATGGATCAGCCCCAGCATTTT. Translating it yields CASSMVRAPMDQPQHF.

This clonotype was detected a few times. The chain has TRBV5-6 and TRBJ2-2; tentatively, D is TRBD1 or TRBD2 (5 bases each). The V and J ends lost 6 bases and 5 bases respectively, with 17 bases between them. This CDR3 has 15 residues. Germline V gives CDR1 SGHDT, CDR2 YYEEEE. The CDR3 DNA reads TGTGCCAGCACCCCGGGGACCCGGGGAACCGGGGAGCTGTTTTTT. The encoded protein is CASTPGTRGTGELFF.

The sample holds many counts of this clonotype. The chain has TRBV7-2 and TRBJ2-3, with 12 nucleotides matching TRBD2. Germline assignment: CDR1 SGHTA and CDR2 FQGNSA. The CDR3 runs to 16 residues. The J segment lost 3 bases and the V segment lost 4 bases, leaving 5 bases of the junction unmatched. CDR3 nucleotide sequence: TGTGCCAGCAGCTCAAGGGGACTAGCGGGTACAGATACGCAGTATTTT. Translation: CASSSRGLAGTDTQYF.

The table lists this clonotype with a few counts. It may be a read error: a sequence one base away is much more abundant. The chain combines TRBV28 with TRBJ1-1; D gene unclear. Looked up from germline, CDR1 is MDHEN and CDR2 is SYDVKM. The V gene lost 1 base and the J gene lost 11 bases, with 20 bases spanning the gap. CDR3 length: 15 amino acids. The CDR3 sequence is CASSLFRTEEGMAFF. CDR3 nucleotide sequence: TGTGCCAGCAGTTTATTTCGAACAGAGGAGGGAATGGCTTTCTTT.

This clonotype was detected many times. The gene calls are TRBV5-8 and TRBJ2-5; D possibly corresponds to TRBD2 (5 bases). Germline values: CDR1 SGHTS, CDR2 YDEGEE. Trimming shortened V by 0 bases and J by 5 bases, and 17 bases separated the two germline ends. The CDR3 has 16 amino acids. The CDR3 nucleotides are TGTGCCAGCAGCTTGGTCGGACTCCCGACGGGTGAGACCCAGTACTTC. This gives the protein CASSLVGLPTGETQYF.

This clonotype has at least ten counts. CDR3 residues: CASSLLRGVNTGANVLTF. CDR3 DNA: TGTGCCAGCAGTTTATTACGGGGGGTAAATACTGGGGCCAACGTCCTGACTTTC. This sequence joins TRBV28 and TRBJ2-6, with 7 bases matching TRBD2. The germline gives CDR1 MDHEN, CDR2 SYDVKM. This CDR3 has 18 residues. V dropped 1 base and J dropped 2; count of bases not matched to a gene: 8.

V and J are TRBV7-6 and TRBJ2-3; TRBD2 agrees at 10 bases. The V segment lost 3 bases and the J segment 4 bases; nucleotides outside the gene matches: 10. The CDR3 sequence is 17 residues long. Germline CDR1 and CDR2: SGHVS and FNYEAQ. CDR3 loop: CASSFVKAGGWADTQYF. The CDR3 DNA is TGTGCCAGCAGCTTCGTAAAAGCGGGAGGGTGGGCAGATACGCAGTATTTT.

In its sample, this clonotype was seen many times. This chain connects TRBV12-3 or TRBV12-4 to TRBJ2-3; no definite D call. The length of the CDR3 is 15 residues. Trimming removed 3 bases at V and 2 bases at J, with 12 bases between. The CDR3 spells CASSFHADSTDTQYF. The CDR3 nucleotides read TGTGCCAGCAGTTTTCATGCGGATTCCACAGATACGCAGTATTTT.